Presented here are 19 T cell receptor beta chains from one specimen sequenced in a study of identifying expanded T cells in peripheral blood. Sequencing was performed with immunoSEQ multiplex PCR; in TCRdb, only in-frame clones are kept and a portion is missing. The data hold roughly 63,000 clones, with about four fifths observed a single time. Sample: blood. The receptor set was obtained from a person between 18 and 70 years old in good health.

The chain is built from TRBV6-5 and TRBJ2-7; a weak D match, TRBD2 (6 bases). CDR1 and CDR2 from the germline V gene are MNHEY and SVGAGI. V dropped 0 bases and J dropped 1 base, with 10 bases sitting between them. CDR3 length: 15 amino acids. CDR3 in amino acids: CASSYSDGGSYEQYF. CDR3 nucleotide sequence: TGTGCCAGCAGTTACTCCGACGGGGGATCCTACGAGCAGTACTTC.

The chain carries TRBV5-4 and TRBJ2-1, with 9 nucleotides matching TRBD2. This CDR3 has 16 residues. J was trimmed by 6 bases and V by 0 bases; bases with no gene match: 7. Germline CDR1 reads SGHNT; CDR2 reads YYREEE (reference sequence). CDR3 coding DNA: TGTGCCAGCAGCTTGGGAGGCGGGAGGGCCGGCAATGAGCAGTTCTTC. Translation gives CASSLGGGRAGNEQFF.

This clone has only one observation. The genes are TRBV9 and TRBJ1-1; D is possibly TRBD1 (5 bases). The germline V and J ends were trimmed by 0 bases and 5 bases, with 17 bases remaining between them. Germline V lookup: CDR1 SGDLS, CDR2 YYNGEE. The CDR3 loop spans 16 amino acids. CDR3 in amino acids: CASSVGGTGVRTEAFF. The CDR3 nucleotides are TGTGCCAGCAGCGTAGGGGGCACGGGGGTTAGGACTGAAGCTTTCTTT.

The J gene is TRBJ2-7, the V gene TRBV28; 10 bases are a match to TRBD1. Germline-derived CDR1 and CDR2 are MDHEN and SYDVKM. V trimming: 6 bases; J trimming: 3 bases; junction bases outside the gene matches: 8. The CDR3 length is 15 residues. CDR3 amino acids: CASRDPGQGNYEQYF. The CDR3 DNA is TGTGCCAGCAGGGACCCGGGACAGGGGAACTACGAGCAGTACTTC.

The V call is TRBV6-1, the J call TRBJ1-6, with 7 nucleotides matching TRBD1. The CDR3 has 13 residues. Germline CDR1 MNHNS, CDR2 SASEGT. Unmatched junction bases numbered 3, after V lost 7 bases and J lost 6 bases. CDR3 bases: TGTGCCAGCAAGACAGGGATTAATTCACCCCTCCACTTT. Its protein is CASKTGINSPLHF.

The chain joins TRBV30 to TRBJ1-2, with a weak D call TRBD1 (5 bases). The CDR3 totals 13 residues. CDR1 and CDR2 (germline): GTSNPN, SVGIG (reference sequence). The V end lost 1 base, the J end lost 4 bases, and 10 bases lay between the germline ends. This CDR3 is CAWSGGAPYGYTF. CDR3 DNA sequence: TGTGCCTGGAGTGGAGGGGCGCCCTATGGCTACACCTTC.

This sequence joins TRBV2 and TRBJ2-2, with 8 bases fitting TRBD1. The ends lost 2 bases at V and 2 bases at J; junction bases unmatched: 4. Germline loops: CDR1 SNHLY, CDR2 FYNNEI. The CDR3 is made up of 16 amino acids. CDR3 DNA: TGTGCCAGCAGTGAACAGGGGGCTTTCAACACCGGGGAGCTGTTTTTT. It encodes CASSEQGAFNTGELFF.

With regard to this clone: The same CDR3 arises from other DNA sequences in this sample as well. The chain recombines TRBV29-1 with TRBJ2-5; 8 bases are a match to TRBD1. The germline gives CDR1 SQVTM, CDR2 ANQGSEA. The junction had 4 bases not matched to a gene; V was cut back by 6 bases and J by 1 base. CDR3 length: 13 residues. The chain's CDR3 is CSVYTGGQETQYF. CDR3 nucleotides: TGCAGCGTCTACACAGGGGGCCAAGAGACCCAGTACTTC.

CDR3 region: CASSHKGQLNTEAFF. The CDR3 DNA sequence: TGTGCCAGCAGTCACAAGGGGCAGCTTAACACTGAAGCTTTCTTT. The J gene is TRBJ1-1, the V gene TRBV7-2; D may be TRBD1 (5 bases). This CDR3 comprises 15 residues. V shed 6 bases and J shed 2 bases, with 16 bases lying between them. CDR1 is SGHTA and CDR2 is FQGNSA in the germline V gene.

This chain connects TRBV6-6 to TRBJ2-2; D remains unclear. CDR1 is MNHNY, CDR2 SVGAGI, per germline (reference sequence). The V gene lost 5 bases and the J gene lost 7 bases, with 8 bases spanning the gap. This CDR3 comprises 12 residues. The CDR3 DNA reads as TGTGCCAGCAGTCAAGGTGGCGGGGAGCTGTTTTTT. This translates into CASSQGGGELFF.

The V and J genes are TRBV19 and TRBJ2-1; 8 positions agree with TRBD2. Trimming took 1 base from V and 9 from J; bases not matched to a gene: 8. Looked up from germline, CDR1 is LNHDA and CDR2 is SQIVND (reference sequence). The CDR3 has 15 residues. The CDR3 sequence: CASSIGTGGPVEQFF. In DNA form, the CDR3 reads TGTGCCAGTAGTATAGGAACGGGAGGGCCAGTTGAGCAGTTCTTC.

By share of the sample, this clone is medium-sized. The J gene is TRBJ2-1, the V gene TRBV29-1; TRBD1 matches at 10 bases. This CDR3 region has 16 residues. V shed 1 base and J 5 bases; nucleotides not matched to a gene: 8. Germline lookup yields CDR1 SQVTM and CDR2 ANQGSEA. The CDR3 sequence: CSVEAPRDRGHNEQFF. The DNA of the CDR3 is TGCAGCGTTGAAGCCCCACGGGACAGGGGCCACAATGAGCAGTTCTTC.

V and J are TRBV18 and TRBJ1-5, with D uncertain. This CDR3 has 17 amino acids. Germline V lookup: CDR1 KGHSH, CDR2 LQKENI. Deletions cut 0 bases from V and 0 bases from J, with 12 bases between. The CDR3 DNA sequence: TGTGCCAGCTCACCACCGAACAGTGGATATAGCAATCAGCCCCAGCATTTT. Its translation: CASSPPNSGYSNQPQHF.

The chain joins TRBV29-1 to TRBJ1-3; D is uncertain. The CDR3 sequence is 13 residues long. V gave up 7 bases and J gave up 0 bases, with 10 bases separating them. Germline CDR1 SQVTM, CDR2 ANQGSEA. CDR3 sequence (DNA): TGCAGCGCAGCACTGAGCTCTGGAAACACCATATATTTT. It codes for CSAALSSGNTIYF. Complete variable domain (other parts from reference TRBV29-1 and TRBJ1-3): SAVISQKPSRDICQRGTSLTIQCQVDSQVTMMFWYRQQPGQSLTLIATANQGSEATYESGFVIDKFPISRPNLTFSTLTVSNMSPEDSSIYLCSAALSSGNTIYFGEGSWLTVV.

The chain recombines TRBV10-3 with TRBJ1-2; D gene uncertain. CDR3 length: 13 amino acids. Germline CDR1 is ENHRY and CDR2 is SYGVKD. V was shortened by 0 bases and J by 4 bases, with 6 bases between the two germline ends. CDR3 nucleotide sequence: TGTGCCATCAGTGAGTCGAAGTTCTATGGCTACACCTTC. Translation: CAISESKFYGYTF.

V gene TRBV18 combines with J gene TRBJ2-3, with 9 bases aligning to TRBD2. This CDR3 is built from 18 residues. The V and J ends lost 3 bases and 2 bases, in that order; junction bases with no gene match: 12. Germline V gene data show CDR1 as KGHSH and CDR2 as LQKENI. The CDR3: CASSPQELAGLLTDTQYF. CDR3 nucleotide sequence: TGTGCCAGCTCACCCCAAGAACTAGCGGGCTTACTCACAGATACGCAGTATTTT.

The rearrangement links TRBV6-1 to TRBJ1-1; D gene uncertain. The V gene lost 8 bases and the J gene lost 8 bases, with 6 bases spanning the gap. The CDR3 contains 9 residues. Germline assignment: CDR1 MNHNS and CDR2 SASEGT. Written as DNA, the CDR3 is TGTGCCAGCGACGGGGAAGCTTTCTTT. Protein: CASDGEAFF.

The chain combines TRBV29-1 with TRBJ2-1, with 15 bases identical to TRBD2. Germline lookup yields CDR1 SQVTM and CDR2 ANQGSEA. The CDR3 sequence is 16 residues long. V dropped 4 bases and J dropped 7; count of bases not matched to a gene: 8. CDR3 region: CSVGGTSGRLGNEQFF. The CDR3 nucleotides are TGCAGCGTTGGCGGGACTAGCGGGAGGCTGGGTAATGAGCAGTTCTTC.

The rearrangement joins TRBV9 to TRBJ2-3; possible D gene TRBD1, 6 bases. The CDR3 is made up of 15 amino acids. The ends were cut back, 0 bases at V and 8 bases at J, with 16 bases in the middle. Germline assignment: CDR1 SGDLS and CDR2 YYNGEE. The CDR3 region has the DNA TGTGCCAGCAGCGTAGGAGACAGGCGGTTTGGTACGCAGTATTTT. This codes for CASSVGDRRFGTQYF. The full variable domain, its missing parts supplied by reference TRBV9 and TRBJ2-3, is DSGVTQTPKHLITATGQRVTLRCSPRSGDLSVYWYQQSLDQGLQFLIQYYNGEERAKGNILERFSAQQFPDLHSELNLSSLELGDSALYFCASSVGDRRFGTQYFGPGTRLTVL.